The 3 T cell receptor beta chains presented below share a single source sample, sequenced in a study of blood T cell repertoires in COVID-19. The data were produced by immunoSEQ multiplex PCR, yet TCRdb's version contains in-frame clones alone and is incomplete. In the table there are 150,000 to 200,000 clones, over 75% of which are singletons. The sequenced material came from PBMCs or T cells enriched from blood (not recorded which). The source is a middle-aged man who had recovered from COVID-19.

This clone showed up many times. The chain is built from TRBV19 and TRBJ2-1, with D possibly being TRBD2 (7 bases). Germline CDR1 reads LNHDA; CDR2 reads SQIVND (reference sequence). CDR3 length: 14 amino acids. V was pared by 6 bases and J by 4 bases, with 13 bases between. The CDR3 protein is CASSGGLKYNEQFF. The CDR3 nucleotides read TGTGCCAGTAGCGGGGGGCTAAAATACAATGAGCAGTTCTTC.

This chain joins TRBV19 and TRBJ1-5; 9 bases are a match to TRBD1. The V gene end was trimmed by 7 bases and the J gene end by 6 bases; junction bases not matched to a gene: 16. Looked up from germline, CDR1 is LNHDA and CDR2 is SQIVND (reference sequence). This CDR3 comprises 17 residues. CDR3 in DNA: TGTGCCAGTAACGGACTACCGGGACAGGGAAGGGGTCAGCCCCAGCATTTT. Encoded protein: CASNGLPGQGRGQPQHF.

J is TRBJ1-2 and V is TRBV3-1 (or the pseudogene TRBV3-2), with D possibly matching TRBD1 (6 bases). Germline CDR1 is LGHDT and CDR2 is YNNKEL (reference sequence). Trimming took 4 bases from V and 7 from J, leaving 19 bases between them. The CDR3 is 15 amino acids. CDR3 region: CASSPRPVGASGYTF. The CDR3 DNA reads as TGTGCCAGCAGCCCGCGGCCGGTGGGGGCTAGTGGCTACACCTTC.